The text below deals with one T cell receptor (beta chain). Antigen: not known. The nonmyeloablative bone marrow transplants came from related graft donors, with transient mixed chimerism. CD4+CD25+CD127- Tregs, CD4+CD25- non-Tregs, CD4 and CD8 cells were sorted. Profiling relied on immunoSEQ multiplex PCR, and the TCRdb table lists in-frame clones only, not all of them. The table includes fewer than 95,000 clones, 80% to 95% detected once. The sample comes from a study of Tregs in tolerant kidney transplant recipients. Findings and limits, study-wide: Tolerant patients' donor-specific Tregs expanded beyond overall Tregs, suggesting antigen-driven growth.

The origin of this receptor is a human patient who received a combined kidney and bone marrow transplant. These T cells may partly come from the graft donor. The specimen was CD4+ T cells from blood (PBMCs), collected 12 months after the transplant.

CDR3 region: CASRGQGKLYEQYF. DNA for the CDR3: TGTGCCAGTAGGGGACAGGGGAAGTTGTACGAGCAGTACTTC. The J gene is TRBJ2-7, the V gene TRBV19; 10 bases line up with TRBD1. Germline lookup yields CDR1 LNHDA and CDR2 SQIVND (reference sequence). This CDR3 comprises 14 residues. V lost 6 bases, J lost 4 bases, and 6 bases stayed unmatched.